Below, 2 T cell receptor beta chains from the same sample are listed, as sequenced in a study of shared clonotypes between healthy human individuals. Profiled with immunoSEQ multiplex PCR; TCRdb holds only in-frame clones, not every one. The sample has 2,100,000 or so clones, 95% seen once. The sample consisted of naive CD4+ T cells sorted from blood. Sample subset: CD45RA+ positively selected. The source of these receptors is a man younger than 30 in good health.

The chain combines TRBV7-9 with TRBJ2-7; 9 positions match TRBD2. Looked up from germline, CDR1 is SEHNR and CDR2 is FQNEAQ (reference sequence). The CDR3 consists of 15 residues. V shed 2 bases, J shed 6 bases, and the junction held 8 bases outside the gene matches. CDR3 sequence: CASSLQLAGTSEQYF. CDR3 bases: TGTGCCAGCAGCTTACAGCTAGCGGGAACGTCCGAGCAGTACTTC. Based on the CDR3 plus reference TRBV7-9 and TRBJ2-7, the full variable domain is DTGVSQNPRHKITKRGQNVTFRCDPISEHNRLYWYRQTLGQGPEFLTYFQNEAQLEKSRLLSDRFSAERPKGSFSTLEIQRTEQGDSAMYLCASSLQLAGTSEQYFGPGTRLTVT.

V and J are TRBV5-3 and TRBJ1-2; a possible D gene is TRBD1 (6 bases). TRBV5-3 is annotated as an ORF whose role is uncertain. The CDR3 runs to 12 residues. Trimming removed 6 bases at V and 1 base at J, with 7 bases between. Here the CDR3 reads CARMDSNYGYTF. The CDR3 coding sequence is TGTGCCAGAATGGACAGTAACTATGGCTACACCTTC.